The rows below give T cell receptor beta chains drawn from one sample of a study of T cell repertoires in cytomegalovirus infection. TCRdb fed the reads into MiXCR, producing one record per CDR3 protein. The sample includes some 320,000 distinct CDR3 sequences, under 35% of them seen just once. These receptors' targets are unknown. Specimen: cultured PBMCs, collected from culture after CMV antigen stimulation. These receptors were taken from a human donor in good health (CMV status not recorded). Some clones in this sample may be carry-over from other donors' samples. Each CDR3 is given with its conserved first and last residue. D genes are given only for firm matches. Clone size, where shown, is once, few, many, or a class for clones that have expanded.

clone size	D gene	V gene	J gene	CDR3 protein	CDR3 DNA
few	TRBD1	TRBV5-1	TRBJ1-2	CASSASTGEYGYTF	TGCGCCAGCAGCGCCTCGACAGGGGAGTATGGCTACACCTTC
.	.	TRBV11-2	TRBJ1-3	CASSLVRVPGNTIYF	TGTGCCAGCAGCTTAGTTCGGGTCCCTGGAAACACCATATATTTT
few	TRBD1	TRBV4-2	TRBJ2-3	CASSPRTGHGDTQYF	TGTGCCAGCAGCCCAAGGACAGGGCATGGAGATACGCAGTATTTT
.	TRBD1	TRBV20-1	TRBJ1-1	CSAPPGTGVGTEAFF	TGCAGTGCTCCCCCGGGGACAGGGGTAGGCACTGAAGCTTTCTTT
.	.	TRBV7-9	TRBJ1-2	CASSLFLRGEDGYTF	TGTGCCAGCAGCTTATTTTTACGTGGGGAAGATGGCTACACCTTC
few	.	TRBV19	TRBJ2-6	CASSMGLSGANVLTF	TGTGCCAGTAGTATGGGCCTATCTGGGGCCAACGTCCTGACTTTC
.	.	TRBV14	TRBJ1-2	CASSVRTYGYTF	TGTGCCAGCAGCGTCCGGACCTATGGCTACACCTTC
few	TRBD1	TRBV19	TRBJ1-6	CASNTGTGTTRNSPLHF	TGTGCCTCCAACACCGGGACAGGGACAACACGTAATTCACCCCTCCACTTT
few	TRBD2	TRBV7-9	TRBJ2-5	CASSRHSWREGDQETQYF	TGTGCCAGCAGCCGCCATAGCTGGCGGGAGGGAGACCAAGAGACCCAGTACTTC
.	.	TRBV4-1	TRBJ2-6	CASSQRQSTYSGANVLTF	TGCGCCAGCAGCCAGAGACAGTCAACCTACTCTGGGGCCAACGTCCTGACTTTC
.	.	TRBV15	TRBJ1-3	CATRTATGNTIYF	TGTGCCACCAGGACAGCCACTGGAAACACCATATATTTT
many	.	TRBV7-2	TRBJ1-2	CASSSVRGRDGYTF	TGTGCCAGCAGCTCGGTCAGGGGCCGAGATGGCTACACCTTC
once	.	TRBV6-5	TRBJ2-7	CASSYIDSYEQYF	TGTGCCAGCAGTTACATCGACAGCTACGAGCAGTACTTC
.	.	TRBV6-1	TRBJ1-1	CASTLGLLNTEAFF	TGTGCCAGCACCCTCGGACTGTTGAACACTGAAGCTTTCTTT
few	.	TRBV28	TRBJ1-1	CASSPPILVPSNTEAFF	TGTGCCAGCAGTCCACCGATTCTAGTACCATCGAACACTGAAGCTTTCTTT
few	.	TRBV7-8	TRBJ2-2	CASSPSTGELFF	TGTGCCAGCAGCCCGTCCACCGGGGAGCTGTTTTTT
once	.	TRBV20-1	TRBJ1-1	CSARNLEGTEAFF	TGCAGTGCTAGAAACCTGGAAGGCACTGAAGCTTTCTTT
.	.	TRBV7-3	TRBJ1-2	CASSLRESKGYTF	TGTGCCAGCAGCTTAAGGGAGAGCAAGGGCTACACCTTC
.	TRBD1	TRBV19	TRBJ2-5	CASEGTGDGETQYF	TGTGCCAGTGAAGGGACAGGGGATGGTGAGACCCAGTACTTC
few	.	TRBV6-2/TRBV6-3	TRBJ2-4	CASSYSKVGSEYF	TGTGCCAGCAGTTACTCGAAGGTGGGGTCCGAGTACTTC
.	TRBD1	TRBV29-1	TRBJ2-7	CSGGTGGHEQYF	TGCAGCGGGGGGACAGGGGGGCACGAGCAGTACTTC
many	TRBD1	TRBV19	TRBJ1-2	CASNQGALNGYTF	TGTGCCAGTAATCAGGGGGCTTTAAACGGCTACACCTTC
few	TRBD2	TRBV2	TRBJ2-1	CASSEALAGMGEQFF	TGTGCCAGCAGTGAAGCACTAGCGGGAATGGGTGAGCAGTTCTTC
.	.	TRBV19	TRBJ1-2	CASSGPPANYGYTF	TGTGCCAGTTCGGGACCCCCGGCTAACTATGGCTACACCTTC
.	.	TRBV4-1	TRBJ2-5	CASSQDGVYQETQYF	TGCGCCAGCAGCCAAGATGGGGTGTACCAAGAGACCCAGTACTTC
.	TRBD1	TRBV20-1	TRBJ1-2	CSARTGGLMRGYGYTF	TGCAGTGCTAGGACAGGGGGTTTAATGAGAGGCTATGGCTACACCTTC
.	.	TRBV18	TRBJ2-1	CASSPRTALGNEQFF	TGTGCCAGCTCACCTCGGACTGCCTTGGGCAATGAGCAGTTCTTC
few	TRBD1	TRBV6-1	TRBJ2-7	CASSYSRRGPSYEQYF	TGTGCCAGCAGTTACTCCCGCAGGGGGCCCTCCTACGAGCAGTACTTC
many	.	TRBV7-9	TRBJ2-7	CASSLLRQTSSYEQYF	TGTGCCAGCAGCTTACTTAGACAGACCTCCTCCTACGAGCAGTACTTC
few	.	TRBV20-1	TRBJ2-1	CSPLPVNEQFF	TGCAGCCCCCTTCCGGTCAATGAGCAGTTCTTC
.	.	TRBV27	TRBJ2-7	CASKGQNEQYF	TGTGCCAGCAAGGGCCAAAACGAGCAGTACTTC
.	.	TRBV7-3	TRBJ1-6	CASSQESGNSPLHF	TGTGCCAGCAGTCAAGAGTCGGGGAATTCACCCCTCCACTTT
many	.	TRBV7-2	TRBJ1-6	CASSLDRMTHSPLHF	TGTGCCAGCAGCTTAGATCGCATGACGCATTCACCCCTCCACTTT
few	TRBD1	TRBV18	TRBJ2-5	CASSPRGTGGQETQYF	TGTGCCAGCTCACCCCGCGGGACAGGGGGACAAGAGACCCAGTACTTC
few	.	TRBV7-2	TRBJ2-7	CASSLVPYEQYF	TGTGCCAGCAGTTTAGTTCCCTACGAGCAGTACTTC
few	.	TRBV13	TRBJ1-5	CASSLNRAQPQHF	TGTGCCAGCAGCTTAAACAGGGCTCAGCCCCAGCATTTT
.	.	TRBV6-1	TRBJ1-4	CASSYQRGVTNEKLFF	TGTGCCAGCAGTTACCAGCGAGGGGTCACTAATGAAAAACTGTTTTTT
few	TRBD1	TRBV28	TRBJ2-1	CASSGGQGGSNEQFF	TGTGCCAGCAGTGGGGGACAGGGAGGGAGCAATGAGCAGTTCTTC
.	.	TRBV5-1	TRBJ2-5	CASSFMGEVPQETQYF	TGCGCCAGCAGCTTCATGGGGGAGGTTCCGCAAGAGACCCAGTACTTC
many	TRBD1	TRBV7-9	TRBJ1-1	CASSSGQGDTEAFF	TGTGCCAGCAGCTCCGGACAGGGGGACACTGAAGCTTTCTTT
.	.	TRBV4-1	TRBJ2-5	CASSQGQGEETQYF	TGCGCCAGCAGCCAAGGGCAGGGAGAAGAGACCCAGTACTTC
.	.	TRBV15	TRBJ1-4	CATAEGSEKLFF	TGTGCCACCGCGGAGGGAAGTGAAAAACTGTTTTTT
many	.	TRBV7-3	TRBJ1-1	CASSLSANTEAFF	TGTGCCAGCAGCTTATCAGCGAACACTGAAGCTTTCTTT
few	.	TRBV29-1	TRBJ2-5	CSVEGMGLAKTQYF	TGCAGCGTTGAGGGTATGGGCCTTGCGAAGACCCAGTACTTC
few	TRBD2	TRBV27	TRBJ2-6	CASSFWLAGGPGANVLTF	TGTGCCAGCAGTTTTTGGCTAGCGGGAGGGCCTGGGGCCAACGTCCTGACTTTC
.	.	TRBV11-2	TRBJ2-1	CASSSPDNEQFF	TGTGCCAGCAGTTCCCCCGACAATGAGCAGTTCTTC
many	TRBD1	TRBV7-8	TRBJ1-6	CASSTDRGPIPYYNSPLHF	TGTGCCAGCAGCACGGACAGGGGGCCGATACCTTACTATAATTCACCCCTCCACTTT
many	.	TRBV9	TRBJ1-4	CASSVSGAGDEKLFF	TGTGCCAGCAGCGTTTCCGGGGCAGGGGATGAAAAACTGTTTTTT
.	.	TRBV6-5	TRBJ1-3	CASTSGNTIYF	TGTGCCAGCACTTCTGGAAACACCATATATTTT
.	.	TRBV11-2	TRBJ2-5	CATRGTGVETQYF	TGTGCCACCCGTGGGACGGGAGTGGAGACCCAGTACTTC
.	TRBD2	TRBV5-5	TRBJ2-5	CASPPSASSGRAMSETQYF	TGTGCCAGCCCACCATCCGCCTCTAGCGGGAGGGCCATGTCGGAGACCCAGTACTTC
few	.	TRBV7-3	TRBJ1-1	CASSSGREEAFF	TGTGCCAGCAGCTCGGGACGGGAGGAAGCTTTCTTT
.	TRBD2	TRBV20-1	TRBJ2-1	CSALSGTSGPSSYNEQFF	TGCAGTGCTCTTTCTGGGACTAGCGGACCGAGCTCCTACAATGAGCAGTTCTTC
.	.	TRBV7-2	TRBJ2-7	CASSWGALPTYEQYF	TGTGCCAGCAGCTGGGGGGCCCTCCCAACCTACGAGCAGTACTTC